The present entry profiles one T cell receptor (beta chain) with its context. This clonotype has just a few counts. No cognate antigen has been identified for it. Base qualities are not recorded, but no much larger clone differs from it by a single base. From its cysteine to its phenylalanine, the CDR3 spans 14 amino acids. Only the CDR3 region is kept as DNA, spanning 42 bases read in frame from base 1. The CDR1 and CDR2 encoded by the germline V gene (reference sequence) are SEHNR and FQNEAQ. The data were obtained in a study of blood T cells in healthy people across ages (dated by TCRdb to the mid-2010s). About the investigation overall: In model experiments, roughly one uniquely barcoded TCR beta cDNA molecule per two T cells was captured by template switching. The study measured age-related changes in TCR beta repertoire diversity using deep sequencing normalized with unique cDNA molecular identifiers. Four age groups were formed from the donors: young (average approximately 15 years), middle-aged (just under 40), aged (62) and long-lived (around 80). Using the same blood draw, the study looked at two additional independent replicas of 1 million unique cDNA reads for two donors, one aged 18 to 30 and the other aged 80 or older.

What the study reported, not specific to this receptor: Bulk unsorted PBMC profiling prevented conclusive comparison of naive and antigen-experienced compartments. Because the CMV infection status of the donors was unknown, age-related changes in expanded clonotypes may potentially have been confounded. As age increased, observed TCR beta diversity per million T cells dropped in a roughly linear way, and a significant reduction was already evident by age roughly 36. Estimates of total diversity based on one million sequenced T cells were regarded as lower bounds and as underestimates. The long-lived group showed more naive CD4+ T cells, fewer expanded clones and increased TCR diversity than the aged group, suggesting age selection. The percentage of naive T cells measured by flow cytometry correlated strongly with observed TCR beta diversity.

The library was prepared using 5' RACE. The sequencing machine was an Illumina HiSeq 2500. A second PCR of roughly 7 to 11 cycles was performed with a sample-barcoded 5' primer and a J-beta primer mix. A unique molecular identifier was introduced onto each TCR beta cDNA molecule by a template-switch 5' adaptor carrying 12 random nucleotides. At least 2.5 million CDR3-containing paired-end reads were obtained from each sample. All of the RNA was converted into first-strand cDNA using the Mint cDNA synthesis kit, with a TRBC-specific oligonucleotide serving as the primer. Following uracil-DNA glycosylase treatment, a first 18-cycle PCR with universal primers M1SS and BC2_uni_R was performed on all cDNA. Per the original workflow: For normalization, 1 million high-quality reads were randomly selected from each sample, with every read carrying a distinct molecular identifier. Instead of being binned into consensus sequences, reads that shared molecular identifiers were thrown out. MiTCR, run with a Q25 quality threshold and the strictest error-elimination algorithm, handled CDR3 identification, clonotype clustering and error correction. A nonparametric unseen species model with Euler transformation was used to estimate lower-bound total TCR beta diversity. The public reads were quality trimmed at Q25 with fastp and then assembled into clones with MiXCR by TCRdb, keeping productive beta chains. Every distinct CDR3 protein forms one entry, paired with its most common genes and DNA. TCRdb, not the authors, supplied the V and J calls. This sample is represented by about 540,000 distinct CDR3 sequences; 20% to 30% of them were singletons. The ten biggest clones cover around 10% of the sample.

The approximately 39 donors, aged about 6 to 95 years, were systemically healthy Caucasian individuals from Russia. Around 9.9 milliliters of peripheral blood were collected from each donor into EDTA-treated Vacutainer tubes. Ficoll-Paque density-gradient centrifugation was used to isolate PBMCs, with at least 6.5 million obtained per sample. Trizol reagent was used to extract total RNA from the PBMCs, yielding at least 5 micrograms per sample. The percentages of naive CD45RAhigh/CD27high T cells were determined by flow cytometry on a PBMC aliquot from every donor. This sample was shared with a second study, whose subject was T cells of mothers and their children. From the second report: Donors were nine systemically healthy Caucasian individuals: three mothers and their six children. cDNA synthesis used all of the extracted RNA, with 1.5 ug of RNA in each 15 ul reaction. In the second PCR, the M1S primer added sample barcodes and 2-4 random nucleotides. Each mother yielded over 9 million TCR beta CDR3 reads and each child a few million reads. Thymic selection similarly shapes TCR recombination output in related and unrelated pairs, with minor effect from inherited differences. Normalized repertoire overlap was always slightly but never significantly higher in related than unrelated mother-child pairs. No persistent microchimeric T cell clones were detected, at a sensitivity of approximately 90 clones per million clonotypes. The study used deep NGS to compare TCR beta repertoires of mothers and children, seeking features distinguishing related mother-child pairs from unrelated individuals. The mean age was around 40 +/- 4 years for the mothers and 11 +/- 4 years for the children. After adapter ligation with NEBNext reagents, the libraries were sequenced on Illumina HiSeq 2000 with 100+100 nt paired-end reads. To prevent cross-contamination, the mother and child libraries were prepared one month apart and sequenced in separate runs. For each donor, somewhere between about 500,000 and 2,300,000 distinct TCR beta clonotypes were identified. Naive TCR beta clonotypes were estimated from low-frequency clonotypes matched to each donor's FACS-determined naive share, without sorting.

This receptor was taken from a boy aged 5-17 years in good health. The V gene is TRBV7-9 and the J gene is TRBJ2-5; the D gene identity is not certain. With the DNA end fitting TRBJ2-7 better, the J assignment may be wrong. The sample was blood. The CDR3 region: CASSFSNTSYEQYF. Here is the DNA: TGTGCCAGCAGCTTTTCGAACACAAGTTACGAGCAGTACTTC.